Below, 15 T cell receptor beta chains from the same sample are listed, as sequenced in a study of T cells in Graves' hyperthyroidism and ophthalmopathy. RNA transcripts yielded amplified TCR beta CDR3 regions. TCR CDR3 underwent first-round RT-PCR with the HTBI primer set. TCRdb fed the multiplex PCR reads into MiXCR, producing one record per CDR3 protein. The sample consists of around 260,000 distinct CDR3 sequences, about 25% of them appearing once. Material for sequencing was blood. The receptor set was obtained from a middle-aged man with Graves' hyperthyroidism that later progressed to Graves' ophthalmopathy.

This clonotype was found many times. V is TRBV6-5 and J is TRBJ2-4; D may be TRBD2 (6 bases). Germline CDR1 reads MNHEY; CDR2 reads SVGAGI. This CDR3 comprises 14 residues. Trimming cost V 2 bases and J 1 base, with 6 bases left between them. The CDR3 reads CASSYGGAKNIQYF. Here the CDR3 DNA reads TGTGCCAGCAGTTACGGAGGGGCCAAAAACATTCAGTACTTC.

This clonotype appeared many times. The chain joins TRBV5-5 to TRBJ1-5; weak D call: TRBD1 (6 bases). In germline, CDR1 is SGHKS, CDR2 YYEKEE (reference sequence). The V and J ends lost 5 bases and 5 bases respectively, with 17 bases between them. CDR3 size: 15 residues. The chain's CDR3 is CASRSVVGADQPQHF. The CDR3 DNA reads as TGTGCCAGCAGGTCGGTAGTGGGGGCTGATCAGCCCCAGCATTTT.

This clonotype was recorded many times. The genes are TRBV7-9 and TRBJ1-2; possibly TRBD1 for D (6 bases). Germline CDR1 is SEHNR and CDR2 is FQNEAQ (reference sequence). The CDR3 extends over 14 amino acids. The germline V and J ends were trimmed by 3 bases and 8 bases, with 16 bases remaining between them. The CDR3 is CASSFETGSRGYTF. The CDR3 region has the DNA TGTGCCAGCAGCTTCGAAACAGGGAGTAGAGGCTACACCTTC.

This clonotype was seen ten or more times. As DNA, the CDR3 is TGTGCCAGTACCGACACGTACGAGCAGTACTTC. Protein product: CASTDTYEQYF. The chain is built from TRBV19 and TRBJ2-7; no firm D call. Germline-derived CDR1 and CDR2 are LNHDA and SQIVND (reference sequence). The CDR3 is made up of 11 amino acids. Trimming removed 7 bases from V and 4 bases from J, with 8 bases in between.

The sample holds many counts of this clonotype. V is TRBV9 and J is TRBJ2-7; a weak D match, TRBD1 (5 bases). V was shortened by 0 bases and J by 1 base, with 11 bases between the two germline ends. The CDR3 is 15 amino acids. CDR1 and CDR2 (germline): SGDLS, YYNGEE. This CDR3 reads CASSVAPGKSYEQYF. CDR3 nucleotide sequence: TGTGCCAGCAGCGTAGCCCCAGGGAAATCCTACGAGCAGTACTTC.

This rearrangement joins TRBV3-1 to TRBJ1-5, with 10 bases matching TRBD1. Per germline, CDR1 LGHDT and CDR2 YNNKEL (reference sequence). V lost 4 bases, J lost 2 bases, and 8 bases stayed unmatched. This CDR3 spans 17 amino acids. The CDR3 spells CASSRLTGGVRNQPQHF. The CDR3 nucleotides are TGTGCCAGCAGCCGACTGACAGGGGGCGTCCGCAATCAGCCCCAGCATTTT.

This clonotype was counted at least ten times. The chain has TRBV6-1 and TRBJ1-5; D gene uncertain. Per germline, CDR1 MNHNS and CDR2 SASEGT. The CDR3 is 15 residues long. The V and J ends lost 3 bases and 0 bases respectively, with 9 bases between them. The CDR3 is CASSDREYSNQPQHF. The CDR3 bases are TGTGCCAGCAGTGATAGAGAGTATAGCAATCAGCCCCAGCATTTT.

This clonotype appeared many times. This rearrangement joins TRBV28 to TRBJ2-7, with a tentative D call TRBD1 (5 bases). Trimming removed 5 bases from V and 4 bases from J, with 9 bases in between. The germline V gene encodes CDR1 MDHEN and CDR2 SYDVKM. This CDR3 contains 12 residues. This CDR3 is CASSPGIYEQYF. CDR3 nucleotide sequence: TGTGCCAGCAGTCCAGGGATTTACGAGCAGTACTTC.

CDR3 loop: CASRGSRRNGYTF. The CDR3 nucleotides are TGTGCCAGCAGGGGGTCACGACGGAATGGCTACACCTTC. J is TRBJ1-2 and V is TRBV28; no clear D gene. The CDR3 runs 13 residues. Per germline, CDR1 MDHEN and CDR2 SYDVKM. The V end was cut by 6 bases, the J end by 6 bases, with 14 bases between.

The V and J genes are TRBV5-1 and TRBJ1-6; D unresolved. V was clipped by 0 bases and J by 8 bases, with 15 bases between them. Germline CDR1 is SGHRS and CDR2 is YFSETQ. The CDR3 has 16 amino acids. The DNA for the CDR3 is TGCGCCAGCAGCTTGGTAAGCGGAGATACGGATTCACCCCTCCACTTT. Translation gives CASSLVSGDTDSPLHF. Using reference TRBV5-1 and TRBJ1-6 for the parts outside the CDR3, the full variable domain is KAGVTQTPRYLIKTRGQQVTLSCSPISGHRSVSWYQQTPGQGLQFLFEYFSETQRNKGNFPGRFSGRQFSNSRSEMNVSTLELGDSALYLCASSLVSGDTDSPLHFGNGTRLTVT.

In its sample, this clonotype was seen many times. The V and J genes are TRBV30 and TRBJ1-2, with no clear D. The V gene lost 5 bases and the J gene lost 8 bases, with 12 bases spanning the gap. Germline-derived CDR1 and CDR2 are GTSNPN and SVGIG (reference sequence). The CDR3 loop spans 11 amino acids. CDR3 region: CAWRRGGGYTF. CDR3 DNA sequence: TGTGCCTGGCGAAGAGGCGGGGGCTACACCTTC.

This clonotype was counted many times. The CDR3 coding sequence is TGTGCCACCCGACGGAGTTACACTGAAGCTTTCTTT. Protein: CATRRSYTEAFF. The chain carries TRBV19 and TRBJ1-1, with D uncertain. CDR3 length equals 12 residues. Looked up from germline, CDR1 is LNHDA and CDR2 is SQIVND (reference sequence). The ends were cut back, 10 bases at V and 3 bases at J, with 12 bases in the middle.

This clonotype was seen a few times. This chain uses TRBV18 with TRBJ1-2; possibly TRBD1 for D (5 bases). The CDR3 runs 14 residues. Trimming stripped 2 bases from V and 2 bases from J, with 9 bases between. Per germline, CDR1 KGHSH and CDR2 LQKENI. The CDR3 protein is CASSPDSINYGYTF. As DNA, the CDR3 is TGTGCCAGCTCACCAGACAGTATCAACTATGGCTACACCTTC.

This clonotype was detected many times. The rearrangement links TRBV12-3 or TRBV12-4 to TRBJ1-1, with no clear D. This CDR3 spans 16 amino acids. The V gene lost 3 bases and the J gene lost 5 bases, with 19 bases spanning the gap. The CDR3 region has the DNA TGTGCCAGCAGTTTTAGGGAGAGAGGGTGGGTTACTGAAGCTTTCTTT. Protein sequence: CASSFRERGWVTEAFF.

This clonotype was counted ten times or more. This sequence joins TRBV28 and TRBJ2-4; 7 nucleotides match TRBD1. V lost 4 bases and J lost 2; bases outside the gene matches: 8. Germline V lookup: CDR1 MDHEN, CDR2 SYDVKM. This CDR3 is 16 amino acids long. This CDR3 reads CASSSTGEATKNIQYF. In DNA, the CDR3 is TGTGCCAGCAGTTCCACAGGGGAAGCGACCAAAAACATTCAGTACTTC.